The 21 T cell receptor beta chains in this list originate from one sample, sequenced in a study of T-cell memory formation after mild COVID-19. TCRdb reanalysed the 5' RACE reads using MiXCR and keeps one entry per CDR3 protein. The sample includes 350,000 or so distinct CDR3 sequences, over 10% of them seen just once. Sequenced: PBMCs or a T cell subset sorted from them (not recorded which). These receptors all stem from a man younger than 30 who had mild COVID-19 (a few samples of this study predate the infection). Cell type and time point are not known.

The chain combines TRBV13 with TRBJ2-3; 7 positions agree with TRBD2. The CDR3 extends over 15 amino acids. Germline CDR1 and CDR2: PRHDT and FYEKMQ (reference sequence). V shed 5 bases and J 1 base; nucleotides not matched to a gene: 6. CDR3 amino acids: CASSELTSGTDTQYF. DNA for the CDR3: TGTGCCAGCAGCGAGCTTACTAGCGGCACAGATACGCAGTATTTT.

This clonotype was counted only a few times. V gene TRBV7-2 combines with J gene TRBJ1-1; D is undetermined. Germline CDR1 is SGHTA and CDR2 is FQGNSA. The V end was cut by 5 bases, the J end by 0 bases, with 7 bases between. This CDR3 is built from 13 residues. The CDR3 reads CASSTTVNTEAFF. CDR3 nucleotide sequence: TGTGCCAGCAGCACCACGGTGAACACTGAAGCTTTCTTT.

This clonotype appeared a few times. V usage is TRBV7-9 and J usage is TRBJ2-1; perhaps D is TRBD1 or TRBD2 (6 bases each). This CDR3 is built from 14 residues. The V and J ends lost 5 bases and 4 bases respectively, with 12 bases between them. Germline V gene lookup returns CDR1 SEHNR and CDR2 FQNEAQ (reference sequence). CDR3 region: CASSQTGAYNEQFF. As DNA, the CDR3 is TGTGCCAGCAGCCAAACGGGGGCTTACAATGAGCAGTTCTTC. The full variable domain, rest sourced from reference TRBV7-9 and TRBJ2-1, is DTGVSQNPRHKITKRGQNVTFRCDPISEHNRLYWYRQTLGQGPEFLTYFQNEAQLEKSRLLSDRFSAERPKGSFSTLEIQRTEQGDSAMYLCASSQTGAYNEQFFGPGTRLTVL.

This clonotype turned up a few times. The rearrangement joins TRBV15 to TRBJ2-3; a weak D match, TRBD1 (5 bases). Germline V gene lookup returns CDR1 LNHNV and CDR2 YYDKDF (reference sequence). The CDR3 consists of 15 residues. Trimming removed 6 bases from V and 3 bases from J, with 16 bases in between. The CDR3 is CATRGSGAQTDTQYF. The CDR3 DNA reads TGTGCCACCAGGGGTTCTGGGGCTCAAACAGATACGCAGTATTTT.

This clonotype occurred a few times. The chain employs TRBV19 and TRBJ1-1; D remains unclear. CDR1 LNHDA and CDR2 SQIVND come from the germline V gene (reference sequence). The CDR3 runs to 14 residues. Trimming stripped 3 bases from V and 4 bases from J, with 12 bases between. CDR3 nucleotide sequence: TGTGCCAGTAGTATTTCCGGGTTGGCCACTGAAGCTTTCTTT. Its protein product is CASSISGLATEAFF.

This clonotype was counted many times. This chain connects TRBV4-2 to TRBJ2-4; TRBD2 matches 9 bases. CDR1 and CDR2 from the germline V gene are LGHNA and YNFKEQ. The V and J ends lost 4 bases and 13 bases, in that order; junction bases with no gene match: 11. This CDR3 has 14 residues. The CDR3 nucleotides are TGTGCCAGCAGCCCCGCGGGGGGGCAGGCGGTGCAGTACTTC. It codes for CASSPAGGQAVQYF.

The chain employs TRBV7-3 and TRBJ2-3; possible D gene TRBD1, 5 bases. Per the germline V gene, CDR1 is SGHTA and CDR2 is FQGTGA. V gave up 3 bases and J gave up 0 bases, with 7 bases separating them. CDR3 length: 14 residues. CDR3 in amino acids: CASSFRASTDTQYF. The CDR3, as DNA: TGTGCCAGCAGCTTCAGGGCTAGCACAGATACGCAGTATTTT. The whole variable domain, filled in from reference TRBV7-3 and TRBJ2-3, reads GAGVSQTPSNKVTEKGKYVELRCDPISGHTALYWYRQSLGQGPEFLIYFQGTGAADDSGLPNDRFFAVRPEGSVSTLKIQRTERGDSAVYLCASSFRASTDTQYFGPGTRLTVL.

The chain joins TRBV12-3 or TRBV12-4 to TRBJ2-7, with a possible D match to TRBD2 (5 bases). CDR3 length: 13 residues. V was clipped by 8 bases and J by 0 bases, with 11 bases between them. For the CDR3, the DNA is TGTGCCAGCCTAAATAGCGACTCCTACGAGCAGTACTTC. Its protein is CASLNSDSYEQYF.

The V call is TRBV29-1, the J call TRBJ2-2, with 9 nucleotides matching TRBD1. After removal of 4 bases from V and 6 bases from J, the junction contained 15 bases not matched to a gene. The CDR3 runs to 17 residues. The V gene's germline CDR1 is SQVTM and CDR2 ANQGSEA. CDR3 in amino acids: CSVAGTGIGGEPGELFF. The DNA of the CDR3 is TGCAGCGTTGCCGGGACAGGGATTGGAGGGGAGCCCGGGGAGCTGTTTTTT.

The chain recombines TRBV6-2 or TRBV6-3 with TRBJ1-5, with D hard to call. The V and J ends lost 2 bases and 0 bases respectively, with 11 bases between them. Germline CDR1 reads MNHEY; CDR2 reads SVGEGT. The CDR3 loop spans 16 amino acids. CDR3 DNA sequence: TGTGCCAGCAGTTACAGGTCAGGAACTAGCAATCAGCCCCAGCATTTT. It translates to CASSYRSGTSNQPQHF.

This clonotype showed up just a few times. The chain combines TRBV6-2 or TRBV6-3 with TRBJ2-7, with D possibly being TRBD1 (6 bases). In germline, CDR1 is MNHEY, CDR2 SVGEGT. The V end was cut by 2 bases, the J end by 6 bases, with 11 bases between. The CDR3 spans 13 residues. CDR3 sequence (DNA): TGTGCCAGCAGTTACGGGCAGGGGTTCGAGCAGTACGTC. Its translation: CASSYGQGFEQYV.

There are a few counts of this clonotype. V gene TRBV28 combines with J gene TRBJ1-3, with 9 nucleotides matching TRBD1. This CDR3 is built from 16 residues. CDR1 MDHEN and CDR2 SYDVKM come from the germline V gene. Germline trimming cut 5 bases from V and 4 bases from J; bases unmatched to any gene: 9. The CDR3, as DNA: TGTGCCAGCAGTCGAACAGGGGGCAGGTTCGGAAACACCATATATTTT. Amino acids: CASSRTGGRFGNTIYF.

This rearrangement joins TRBV2 to TRBJ2-7; maybe TRBD1 (6 bases). Deletions cut 5 bases from V and 2 bases from J, with 13 bases between. The CDR3 sequence is 14 residues long. CDR1 is SNHLY, CDR2 FYNNEI, per germline. This chain's CDR3 is CASSNRQGTYEQYF. The CDR3 DNA sequence: TGTGCCAGCAGTAATAGGCAGGGGACCTACGAGCAGTACTTC.

J is TRBJ2-1 and V is TRBV4-1; tentatively, D is TRBD1 or TRBD2 (5 bases each). Germline CDR1 reads MGHRA; CDR2 reads YSYEKL. The germline V and J ends were trimmed by 3 bases and 8 bases, with 26 bases remaining between them. The CDR3 consists of 18 residues. The CDR3 DNA follows: TGCGCCAGCAGCCAGGGGGATGGCGAGGAAACACAATGGGATGAGCAGTTCTTC. Amino acids: CASSQGDGEETQWDEQFF.

This clonotype was detected once. The chain combines TRBV7-2 with TRBJ2-6; D is uncertain. The germline CDR1 and CDR2 sequences are SGHTA and FQGNSA. Trimming took 8 bases from V and 3 from J, leaving 8 bases between them. CDR3 length: 13 residues. CDR3: CASVVYGANVLTF. The CDR3 region has the DNA TGTGCCAGCGTGGTGTATGGGGCCAACGTCCTGACTTTC.

The V and J genes are TRBV10-3 and TRBJ2-3; 11 positions agree with TRBD2. This CDR3 has 16 amino acids. V lost 3 bases and J lost 6; bases outside the gene matches: 8. The germline V gene has CDR1 ENHRY and CDR2 SYGVKD. The CDR3 sequence: CAISETIAGGPDTQYF. The CDR3 DNA is TGTGCCATCAGTGAAACCATAGCGGGGGGGCCCGATACGCAGTATTTT.

This clonotype has at least ten counts. This sequence joins TRBV29-1 and TRBJ2-7; TRBD2 might be the D (6 bases). In germline, CDR1 is SQVTM, CDR2 ANQGSEA. The CDR3 contains 13 residues. V was clipped by 4 bases and J by 2 bases, with 12 bases between them. For the CDR3, the DNA is TGCAGCGTTGTGCTAGCGTCGACCTACGAGCAGTACTTC. Amino acids: CSVVLASTYEQYF.

This clonotype was seen only a few times. The chain couples TRBV7-2 to TRBJ2-7, with D tentatively TRBD1 (5 bases). The germline CDR1 and CDR2 sequences are SGHTA and FQGNSA. The V gene lost 2 bases and the J gene lost 3 bases, with 11 bases spanning the gap. This CDR3 comprises 14 residues. The CDR3 sequence: CASSLLSGIYEQYF. CDR3 DNA: TGTGCCAGCAGCTTACTCTCAGGGATCTACGAGCAGTACTTC. The variable domain in full, with the rest retrieved from reference TRBV7-2 and TRBJ2-7, is GAGVSQSPSNKVTEKGKDVELRCDPISGHTALYWYRQSLGQGLEFLIYFQGNSAPDKSGLPSDRFSAERTGGSVSTLTIQRTQQEDSAVYLCASSLLSGIYEQYFGPGTRLTVT.

The chain is built from TRBV12-3 or TRBV12-4 and TRBJ2-3; perhaps D is TRBD1 or TRBD2 (5 bases each). This CDR3 region has 16 residues. V shed 6 bases and J shed 0 bases, with 16 bases lying between them. CDR3 sequence reads: CASSSRGRESTDTQYF. In DNA form, the CDR3 reads TGTGCCAGCAGCTCCCGGGGCAGGGAAAGCACAGATACGCAGTATTTT.

This rearrangement joins TRBV15 to TRBJ2-5; D may be TRBD2 (5 bases). In germline, CDR1 is LNHNV, CDR2 YYDKDF (reference sequence). V was shortened by 4 bases and J by 5 bases, with 20 bases between the two germline ends. The CDR3 totals 16 residues. In DNA form, the CDR3 reads TGTGCCACCAGCACCCCATACGAGGGTACGCGGGAGACCCAGTACTTC. Protein sequence: CATSTPYEGTRETQYF.

This clonotype was detected a few times. The genes are TRBV5-1 and TRBJ2-1; possible D gene TRBD2, 5 bases. V was trimmed by 0 bases and J by 8 bases, leaving 12 bases between them. There are 14 residues in the CDR3. Germline values: CDR1 SGHRS, CDR2 YFSETQ. The CDR3 DNA reads TGCGCCAGCAGCTTGGGAGGGTCGTCCGATGAGCAGTTCTTC. Translated, it gives CASSLGGSSDEQFF.